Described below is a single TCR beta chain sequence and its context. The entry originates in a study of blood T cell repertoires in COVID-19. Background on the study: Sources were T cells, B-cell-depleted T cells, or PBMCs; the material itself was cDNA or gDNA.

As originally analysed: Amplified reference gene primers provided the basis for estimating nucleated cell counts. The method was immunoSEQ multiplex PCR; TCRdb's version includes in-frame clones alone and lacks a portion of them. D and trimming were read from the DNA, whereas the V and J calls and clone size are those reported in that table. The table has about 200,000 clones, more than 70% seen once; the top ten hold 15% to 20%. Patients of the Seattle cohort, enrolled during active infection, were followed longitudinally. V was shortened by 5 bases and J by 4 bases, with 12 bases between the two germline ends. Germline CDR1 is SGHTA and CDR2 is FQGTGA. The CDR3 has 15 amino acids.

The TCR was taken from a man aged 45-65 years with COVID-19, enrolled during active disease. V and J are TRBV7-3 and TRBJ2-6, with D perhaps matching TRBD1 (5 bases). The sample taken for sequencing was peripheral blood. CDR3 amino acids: CASSPQATGANVLTF. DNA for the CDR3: TGTGCCAGCAGCCCACAGGCGACAGGGGCCAACGTCCTGACTTTC. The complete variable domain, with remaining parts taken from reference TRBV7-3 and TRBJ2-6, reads GAGVSQTPSNKVTEKGKYVELRCDPISGHTALYWYRQSLGQGPEFLIYFQGTGAADDSGLPNDRFFAVRPEGSVSTLKIQRTERGDSAVYLCASSPQATGANVLTFGAGSRLTVL.